This T cell receptor beta chain was identified in a study of blood T cell repertoires in COVID-19. Looking at the study overall: From the United States, Italy and Spain came samples of acute and convalescent COVID-19.

Libraries were prepared by immunoSEQ multiplex PCR; TCRdb keeps only in-frame clonotypes and omits some of them. The repertoire includes about 210,000 clones, over 60% of them detected once, and 7% to 8.5% sits in the top ten. The receptor's source is a woman in her 70s with acute or convalescent COVID-19. The specimen was peripheral blood.

As DNA, the CDR3 is TGTGCCAGCAGCAAAGGGGCCCCGGATAGGGACAGGCGAAGGGTTAGCAATCAGCCCCAGCATTTT. Protein sequence: CASSKGAPDRDRRRVSNQPQHF. V is TRBV21-1 and J is TRBJ1-5; the D call TRBD1 from the table was never checked on the DNA. TRBV21-1 is deemed a pseudogene. This CDR3 spans 22 amino acids.